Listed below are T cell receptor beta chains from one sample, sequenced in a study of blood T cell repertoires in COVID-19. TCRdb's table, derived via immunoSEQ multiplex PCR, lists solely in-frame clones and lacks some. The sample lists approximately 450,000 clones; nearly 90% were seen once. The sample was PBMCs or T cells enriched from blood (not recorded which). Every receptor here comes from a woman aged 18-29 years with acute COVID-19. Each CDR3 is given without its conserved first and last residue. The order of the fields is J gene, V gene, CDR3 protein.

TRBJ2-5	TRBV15	ATSRERWGGETQY
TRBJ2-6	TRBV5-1	ASSSGTGVSGANVLT
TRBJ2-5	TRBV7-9	ASSPGRQGTQY
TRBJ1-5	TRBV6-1	ASRARPTGGNQPQH
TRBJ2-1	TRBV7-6	ASSASSGSYNEQF
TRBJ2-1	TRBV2	ASSISYEQF
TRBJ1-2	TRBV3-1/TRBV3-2	ASSQVQIANYGYT
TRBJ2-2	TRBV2	ASSLPGEGAYTGELF
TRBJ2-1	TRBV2	ASSEDRVLNNEQF
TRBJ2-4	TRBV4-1	ASSHPGTGGDIQY
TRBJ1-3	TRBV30	AWRGRTGANEGNTIY
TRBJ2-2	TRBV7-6	ASSLRQGINTGELF
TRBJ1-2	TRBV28	ASSSGYGYT
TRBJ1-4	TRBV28	ATRAGVTNEKLF
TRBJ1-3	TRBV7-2	ASSSTPSSGNTIY
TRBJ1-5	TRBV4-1	ASSQEGSTHSNQPQH
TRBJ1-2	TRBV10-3	AISEDRVHGYT
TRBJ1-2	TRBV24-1	ATSEEGRDGYT
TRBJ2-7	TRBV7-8	ASSLAGQGRLYEQY
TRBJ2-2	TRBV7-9	ASSPGAGGPGTGELF
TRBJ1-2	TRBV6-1	ASSEARSEVYGYT
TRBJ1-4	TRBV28	ASSGPGQGNEKLF
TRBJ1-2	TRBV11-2	ASSSEGIYGYT
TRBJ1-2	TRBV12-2	ASRLAGTPDDYT
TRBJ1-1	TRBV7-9	ASSLEGHEAF
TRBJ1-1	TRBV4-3	ASSQDSWNTEAF
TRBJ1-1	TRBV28	ASRPHTGAQMNTEAF
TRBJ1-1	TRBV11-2	ASSLVFRDTEAF
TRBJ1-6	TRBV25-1	ASRTGSSYNSPLH
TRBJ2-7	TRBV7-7	ASSNRLAGVGEQY
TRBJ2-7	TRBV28	ASSTPMAGDDYEQY
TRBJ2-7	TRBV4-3	ASSRGTSGMSSYEQY
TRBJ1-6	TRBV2	ASKPGQAAIVSLH
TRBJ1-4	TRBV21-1	ASSTPGVSNEKLF
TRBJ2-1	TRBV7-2	ASSPRQSGEQF
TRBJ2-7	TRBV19	ASSSRTGESYEQY
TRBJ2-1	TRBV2	ASSEYPREGRENEQF
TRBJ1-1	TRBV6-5	ASSYSRSGNTEAF
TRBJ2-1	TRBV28	ASSLDSESYNEQF
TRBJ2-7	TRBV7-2	ASSLGVQGLYEQY
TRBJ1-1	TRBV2	ASSEYRGGTEAF
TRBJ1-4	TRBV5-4	ASSQGQGFNEKLF
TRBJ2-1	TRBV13	ASSSTPGLAGEGYNEQF
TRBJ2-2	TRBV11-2	ASSQPGQGATGELF
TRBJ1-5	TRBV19	ASSSTGSNQPQH
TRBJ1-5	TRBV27	ASSFFYTSKEDQPQH
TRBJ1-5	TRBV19	ASSDWDRGLDQPQH
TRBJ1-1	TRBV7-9	ASSFSTAGTEAF
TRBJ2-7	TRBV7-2	ASSSKGEGGYEQY
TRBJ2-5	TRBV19	ASSTSDWQETQY
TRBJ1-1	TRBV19	ASSIWAGGRMNTEAF
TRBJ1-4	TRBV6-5	ASSPNGLDEKLF
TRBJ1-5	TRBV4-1	ASSQDRSGVTRPQH
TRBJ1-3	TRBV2	ASKQGYGNTIY
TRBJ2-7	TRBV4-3	ASSQEAANSYEQY